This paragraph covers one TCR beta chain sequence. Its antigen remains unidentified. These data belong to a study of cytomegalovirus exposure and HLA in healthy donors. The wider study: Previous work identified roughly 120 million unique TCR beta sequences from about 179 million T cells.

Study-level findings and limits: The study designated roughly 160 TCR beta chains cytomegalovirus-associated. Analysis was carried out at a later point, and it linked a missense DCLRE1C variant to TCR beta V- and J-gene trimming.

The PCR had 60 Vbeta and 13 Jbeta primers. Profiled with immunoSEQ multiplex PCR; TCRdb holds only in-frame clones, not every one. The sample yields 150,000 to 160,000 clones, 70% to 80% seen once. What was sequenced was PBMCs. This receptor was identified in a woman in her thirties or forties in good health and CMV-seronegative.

For the CDR3, the DNA is TGTGCCAGCACCCTCACCTCCGGACAGAATAATTCACCCCTCCACTTT. Translated: CASTLTSGQNNSPLHF. The rearrangement joins TRBV7-9 to TRBJ1-6, with D possibly TRBD1 on 6 matching bases. With 7 bases removed from V and 5 bases from J, the gap between germline ends came to 18 bases. The CDR3 is made up of 16 amino acids. The germline V gene encodes CDR1 SEHNR and CDR2 FQNEAQ (reference sequence).